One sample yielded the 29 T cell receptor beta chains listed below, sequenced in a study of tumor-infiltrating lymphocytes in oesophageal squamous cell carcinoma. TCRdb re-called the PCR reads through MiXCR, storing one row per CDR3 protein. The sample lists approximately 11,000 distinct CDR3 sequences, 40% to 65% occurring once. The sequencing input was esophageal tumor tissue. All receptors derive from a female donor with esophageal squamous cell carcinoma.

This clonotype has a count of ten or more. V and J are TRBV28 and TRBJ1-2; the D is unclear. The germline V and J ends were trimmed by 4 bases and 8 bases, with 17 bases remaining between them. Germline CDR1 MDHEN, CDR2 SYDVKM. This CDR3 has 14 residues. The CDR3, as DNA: TGTGCCAGCAGTTCATTGGGAGCCCCTGGGGGCTACACCTTC. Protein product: CASSSLGAPGGYTF.

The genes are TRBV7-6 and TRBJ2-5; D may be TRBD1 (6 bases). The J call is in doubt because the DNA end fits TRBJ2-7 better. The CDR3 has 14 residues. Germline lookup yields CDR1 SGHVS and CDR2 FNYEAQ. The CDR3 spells CASSLGQGTYEQYF. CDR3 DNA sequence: TGTGCCAGCAGCTTGGGTCAGGGGACCTACGAGCAGTACTTC.

The CDR3 reads CASIHTRTSGGSGTQYF. The DNA of the CDR3 is TGTGCCAGCATTCACACTCGAACTAGCGGGGGATCTGGGACCCAGTACTTC. This rearrangement joins TRBV7-2 to TRBJ2-4, with TRBD2 matching 11 bases. The J call is in doubt because the DNA end fits TRBJ2-5 better. Germline V gives CDR1 SGHTA, CDR2 FQGNSA. The CDR3 is 17 residues long.

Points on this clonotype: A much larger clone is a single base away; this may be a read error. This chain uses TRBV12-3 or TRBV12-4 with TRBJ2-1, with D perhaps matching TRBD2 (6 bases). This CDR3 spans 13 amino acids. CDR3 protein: CASHREKWLHIRF. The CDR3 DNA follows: TGTGCCAGCCACCGGGAGAAATGGCTACACATTCGGTTC.

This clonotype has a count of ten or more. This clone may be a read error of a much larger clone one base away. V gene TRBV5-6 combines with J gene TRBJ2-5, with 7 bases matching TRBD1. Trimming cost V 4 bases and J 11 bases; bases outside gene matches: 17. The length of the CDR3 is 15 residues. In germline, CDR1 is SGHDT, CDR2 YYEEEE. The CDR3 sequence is CASSHRDSSYNEQYF. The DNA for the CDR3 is TGTGCCAGCAGCCACCGGGACAGTTCTTACAATGAGCAGTACTTC.

The CDR3 sequence: CASSSGLAGAWGNEQFF. The CDR3 nucleotides read TGTGCCAGCAGCTCAGGACTAGCCGGGGCTTGGGGGAATGAGCAGTTCTTC. The V and J genes are TRBV7-9 and TRBJ2-4; 8 bases agree with TRBD2. The DNA end is a closer match to TRBJ2-1, so the J assignment may be wrong. Germline CDR1 is SEHNR and CDR2 is FQNEAQ (reference sequence). This CDR3 has 17 residues.

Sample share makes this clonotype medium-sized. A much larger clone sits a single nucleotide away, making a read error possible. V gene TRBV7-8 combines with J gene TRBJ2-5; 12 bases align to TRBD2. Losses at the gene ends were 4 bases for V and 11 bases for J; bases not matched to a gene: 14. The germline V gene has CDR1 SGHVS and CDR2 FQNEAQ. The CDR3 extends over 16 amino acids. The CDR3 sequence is CASSWLAGGPLNEQYF. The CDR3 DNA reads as TGTGCCAGCAGCTGGCTAGCGGGAGGGCCTCTGAATGAGCAGTACTTC.

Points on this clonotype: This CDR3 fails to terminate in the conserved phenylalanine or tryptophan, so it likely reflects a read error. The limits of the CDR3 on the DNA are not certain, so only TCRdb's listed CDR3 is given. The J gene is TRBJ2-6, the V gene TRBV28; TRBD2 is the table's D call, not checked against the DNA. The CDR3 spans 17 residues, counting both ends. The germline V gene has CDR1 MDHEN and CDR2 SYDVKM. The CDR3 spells CASSFLGIGYNEQFFGP.

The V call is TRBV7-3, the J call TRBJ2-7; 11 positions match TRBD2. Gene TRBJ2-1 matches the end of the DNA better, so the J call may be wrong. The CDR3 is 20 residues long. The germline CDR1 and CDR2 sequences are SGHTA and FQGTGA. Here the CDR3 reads CASSLLGQSTSGGSYNEQFF. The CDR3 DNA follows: TGTGCCAGCAGCCTCCTCGGTCAGTCCACTAGCGGGGGCTCCTACAATGAGCAGTTCTTC.

CDR3: CASSLDPSGYNEQYF. The CDR3 coding sequence is TGTGCCAGCAGCTTAGACCCTAGCGGATACAATGAGCAGTACTTC. This rearrangement joins TRBV7-6 to TRBJ2-7; 7 nucleotides match TRBD2. The V gene end was trimmed by 1 base and the J gene end by 7 bases; junction bases not matched to a gene: 10. The germline CDR1 and CDR2 sequences are SGHVS and FNYEAQ. The CDR3 has 15 amino acids.

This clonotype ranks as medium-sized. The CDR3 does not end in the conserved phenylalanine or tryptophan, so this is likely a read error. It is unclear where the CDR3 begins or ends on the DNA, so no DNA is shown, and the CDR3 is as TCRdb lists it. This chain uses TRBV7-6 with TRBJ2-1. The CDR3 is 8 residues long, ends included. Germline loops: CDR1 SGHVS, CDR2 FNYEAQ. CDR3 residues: CASSLGVY.

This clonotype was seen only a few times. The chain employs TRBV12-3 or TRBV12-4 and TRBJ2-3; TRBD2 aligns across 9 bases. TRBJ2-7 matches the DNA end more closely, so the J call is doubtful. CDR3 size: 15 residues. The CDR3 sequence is CASSLASGRSNEQYF. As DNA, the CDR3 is TGTGCCAGCAGTTTAGCTAGCGGGAGAAGCAACGAGCAGTACTTC.

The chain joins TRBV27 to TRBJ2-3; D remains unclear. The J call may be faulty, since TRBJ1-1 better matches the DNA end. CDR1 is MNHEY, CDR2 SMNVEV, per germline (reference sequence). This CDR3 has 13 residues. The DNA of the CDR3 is TGTGCCAGCAGTTTAACCAGAGGGACTGAAGCTTTCTTT. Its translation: CASSLTRGTEAFF.

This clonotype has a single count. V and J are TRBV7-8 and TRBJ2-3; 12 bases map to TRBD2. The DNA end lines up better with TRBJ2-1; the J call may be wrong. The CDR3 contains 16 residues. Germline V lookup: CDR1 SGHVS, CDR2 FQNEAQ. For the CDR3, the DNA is TGTGCCAGCAGCTTAGGAGTGACTAGCGGGAGAAATGAGCAGTTCTTC. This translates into CASSLGVTSGRNEQFF.

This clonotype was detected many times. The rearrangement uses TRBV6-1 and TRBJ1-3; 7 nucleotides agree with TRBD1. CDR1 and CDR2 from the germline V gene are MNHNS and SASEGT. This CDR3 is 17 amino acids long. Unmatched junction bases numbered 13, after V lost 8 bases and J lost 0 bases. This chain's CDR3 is CASRVDGQALSGNTIYF. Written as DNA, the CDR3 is TGTGCCAGCCGGGTAGATGGACAGGCCCTCTCTGGAAACACCATATATTTT.

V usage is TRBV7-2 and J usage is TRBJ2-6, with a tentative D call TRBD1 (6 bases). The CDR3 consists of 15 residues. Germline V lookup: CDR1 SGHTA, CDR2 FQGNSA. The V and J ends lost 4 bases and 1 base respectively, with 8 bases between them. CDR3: CASSSGQSGANVLTF. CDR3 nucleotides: TGTGCCAGCAGCTCCGGACAGTCTGGGGCCAACGTCCTGACTTTC.

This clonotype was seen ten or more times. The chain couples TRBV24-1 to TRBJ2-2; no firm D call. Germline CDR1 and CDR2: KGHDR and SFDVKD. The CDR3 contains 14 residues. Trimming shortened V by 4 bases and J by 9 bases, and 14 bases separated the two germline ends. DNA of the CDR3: TGTGCCACCAGTGAAAAAGGCCGCGCATGGGAGCTGTTTTTT. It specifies CATSEKGRAWELFF.

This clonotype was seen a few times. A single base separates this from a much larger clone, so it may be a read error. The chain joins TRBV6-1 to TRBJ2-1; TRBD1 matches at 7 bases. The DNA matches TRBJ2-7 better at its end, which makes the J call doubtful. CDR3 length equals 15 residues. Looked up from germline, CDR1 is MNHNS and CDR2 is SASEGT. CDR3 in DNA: TGTGCCAGCAGTCGATGGGACAGCCCCTACAATGAGCAGTACTTC. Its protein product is CASSRWDSPYNEQYF.

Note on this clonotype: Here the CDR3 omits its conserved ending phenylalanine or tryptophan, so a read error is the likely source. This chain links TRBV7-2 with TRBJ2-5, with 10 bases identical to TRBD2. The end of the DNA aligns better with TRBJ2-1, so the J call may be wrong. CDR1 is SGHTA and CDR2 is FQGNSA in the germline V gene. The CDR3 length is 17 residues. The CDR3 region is CASSVDGASGSISEQFV. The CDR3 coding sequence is TGTGCCAGCAGCGTAGACGGTGCTAGCGGGAGCATAAGTGAGCAGTTCGTC.

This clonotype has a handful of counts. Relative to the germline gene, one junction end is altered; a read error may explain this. The chain's CDR3 is CASSLYQGDNSPLHF. The CDR3 bases are TGTGCCAGCAGTCTCTACCAGGGTGATAATTCACCCCTCCACTTC. V is TRBV5-5 and J is TRBJ1-6; D may be TRBD1 (5 bases). CDR3 length equals 15 residues. Germline V gene sequence: CDR1 SGHKS, CDR2 YYEKEE (reference sequence).

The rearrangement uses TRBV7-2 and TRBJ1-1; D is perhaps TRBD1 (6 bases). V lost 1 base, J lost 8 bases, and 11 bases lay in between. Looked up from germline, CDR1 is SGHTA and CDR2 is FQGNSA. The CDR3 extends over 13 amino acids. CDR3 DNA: TGTGCCAGCAGCTTAGTTTTGAGGGGGGAAGCTTTCTTT. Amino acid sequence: CASSLVLRGEAFF.

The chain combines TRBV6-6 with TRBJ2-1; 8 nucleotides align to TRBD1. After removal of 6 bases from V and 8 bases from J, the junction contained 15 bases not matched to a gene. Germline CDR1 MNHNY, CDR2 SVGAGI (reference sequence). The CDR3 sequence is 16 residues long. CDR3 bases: TGTGCCAGCAGCTCCTACGGACAGGGTAGAAGGGATGAGCAGTTCTTC. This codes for CASSSYGQGRRDEQFF.

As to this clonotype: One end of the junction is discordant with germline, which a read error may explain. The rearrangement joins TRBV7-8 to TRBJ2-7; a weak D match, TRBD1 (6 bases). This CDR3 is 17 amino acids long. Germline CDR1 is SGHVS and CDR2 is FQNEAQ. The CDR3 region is CASSLDLGRGQNSPLHF. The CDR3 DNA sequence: TGTGCCAGCAGCTTAGATTTAGGCAGGGGACAAAATTCACCCCTCCACTTC.

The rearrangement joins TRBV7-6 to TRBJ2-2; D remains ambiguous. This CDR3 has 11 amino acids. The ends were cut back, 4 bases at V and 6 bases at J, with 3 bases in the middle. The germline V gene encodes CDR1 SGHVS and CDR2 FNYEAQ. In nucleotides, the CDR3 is TGTGCCAGCAGCTGGTCCGGGGAGCTGTTTTTT. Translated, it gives CASSWSGELFF.

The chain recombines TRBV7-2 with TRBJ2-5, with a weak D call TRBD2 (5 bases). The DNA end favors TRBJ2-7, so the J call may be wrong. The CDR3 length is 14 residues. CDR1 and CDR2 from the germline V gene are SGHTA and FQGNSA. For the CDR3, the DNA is TGTGCCAGCAGCTTAGCCTCAGCGGAATACGAGCAGTACTTC. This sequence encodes CASSLASAEYEQYF.

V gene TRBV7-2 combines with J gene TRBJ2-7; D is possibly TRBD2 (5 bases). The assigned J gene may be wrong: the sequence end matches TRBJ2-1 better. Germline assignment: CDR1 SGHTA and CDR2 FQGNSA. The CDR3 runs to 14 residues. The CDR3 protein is CASSFLISVNEQFF. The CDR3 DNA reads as TGTGCCAGCAGCTTTTTGATTAGCGTCAATGAGCAGTTCTTC.

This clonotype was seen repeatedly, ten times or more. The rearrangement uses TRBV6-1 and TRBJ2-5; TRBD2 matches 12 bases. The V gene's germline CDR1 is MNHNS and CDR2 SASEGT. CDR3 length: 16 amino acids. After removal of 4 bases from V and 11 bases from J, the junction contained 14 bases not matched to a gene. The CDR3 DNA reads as TGTGCCAGCAGTGCAAGACTAGCGGGGGCGAACAATGAGCAGTACTTC. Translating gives CASSARLAGANNEQYF.

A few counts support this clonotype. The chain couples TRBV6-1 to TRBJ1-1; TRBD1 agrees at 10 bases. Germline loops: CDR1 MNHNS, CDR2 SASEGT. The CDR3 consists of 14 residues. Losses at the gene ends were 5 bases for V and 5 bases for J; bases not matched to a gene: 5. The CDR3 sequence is CASSTDRGRTEAFF. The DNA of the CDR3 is TGTGCCAGCAGTACGGACAGGGGGAGGACTGAAGCTTTCTTT.

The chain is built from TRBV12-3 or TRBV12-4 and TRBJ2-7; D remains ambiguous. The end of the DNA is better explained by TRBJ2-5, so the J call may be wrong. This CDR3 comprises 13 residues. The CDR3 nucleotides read TGTGCCAGCAGTTTAGGACTTCAAGAGACCCAGTACTTC. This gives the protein CASSLGLQETQYF.